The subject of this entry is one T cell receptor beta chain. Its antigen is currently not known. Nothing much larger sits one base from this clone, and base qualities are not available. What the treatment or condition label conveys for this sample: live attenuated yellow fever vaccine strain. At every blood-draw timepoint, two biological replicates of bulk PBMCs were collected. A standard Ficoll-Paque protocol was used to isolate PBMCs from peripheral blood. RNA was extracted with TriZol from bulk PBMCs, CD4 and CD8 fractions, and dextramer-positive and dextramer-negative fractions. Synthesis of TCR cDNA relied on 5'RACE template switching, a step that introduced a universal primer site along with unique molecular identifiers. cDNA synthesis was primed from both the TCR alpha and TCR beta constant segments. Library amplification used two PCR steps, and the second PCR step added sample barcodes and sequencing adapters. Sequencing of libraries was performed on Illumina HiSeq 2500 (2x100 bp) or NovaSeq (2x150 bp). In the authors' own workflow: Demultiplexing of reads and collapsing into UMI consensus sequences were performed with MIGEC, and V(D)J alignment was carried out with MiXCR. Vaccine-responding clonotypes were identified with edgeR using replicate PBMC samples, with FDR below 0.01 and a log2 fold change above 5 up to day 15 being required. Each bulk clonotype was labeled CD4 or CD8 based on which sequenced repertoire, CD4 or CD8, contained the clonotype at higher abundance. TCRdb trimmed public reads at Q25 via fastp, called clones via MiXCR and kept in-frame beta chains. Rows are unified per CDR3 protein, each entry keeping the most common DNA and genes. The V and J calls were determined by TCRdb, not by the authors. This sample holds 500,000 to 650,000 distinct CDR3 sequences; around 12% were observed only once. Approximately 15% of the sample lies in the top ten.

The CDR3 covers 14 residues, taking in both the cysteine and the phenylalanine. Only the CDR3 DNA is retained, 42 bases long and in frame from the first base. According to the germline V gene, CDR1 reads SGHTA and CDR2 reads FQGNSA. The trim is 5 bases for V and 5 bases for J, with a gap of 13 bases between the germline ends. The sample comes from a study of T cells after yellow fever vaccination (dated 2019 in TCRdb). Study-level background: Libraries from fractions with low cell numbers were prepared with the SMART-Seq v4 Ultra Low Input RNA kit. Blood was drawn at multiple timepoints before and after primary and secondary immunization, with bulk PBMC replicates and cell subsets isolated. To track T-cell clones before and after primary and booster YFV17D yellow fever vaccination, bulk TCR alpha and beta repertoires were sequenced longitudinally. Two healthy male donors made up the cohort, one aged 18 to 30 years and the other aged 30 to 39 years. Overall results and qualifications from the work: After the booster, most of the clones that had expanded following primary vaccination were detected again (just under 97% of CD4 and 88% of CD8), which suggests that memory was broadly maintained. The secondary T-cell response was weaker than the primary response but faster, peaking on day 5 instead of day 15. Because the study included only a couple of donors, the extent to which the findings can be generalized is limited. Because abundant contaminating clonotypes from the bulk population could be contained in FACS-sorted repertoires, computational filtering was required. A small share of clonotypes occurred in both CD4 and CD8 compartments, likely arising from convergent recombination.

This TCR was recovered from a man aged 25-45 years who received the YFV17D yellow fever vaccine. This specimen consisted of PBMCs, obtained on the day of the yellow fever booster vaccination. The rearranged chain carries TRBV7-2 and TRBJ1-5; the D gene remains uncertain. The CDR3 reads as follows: CASSGVGSHQPQHF. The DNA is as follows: TGTGCCAGCAGCGGCGTGGGCAGCCATCAGCCCCAGCATTTT.